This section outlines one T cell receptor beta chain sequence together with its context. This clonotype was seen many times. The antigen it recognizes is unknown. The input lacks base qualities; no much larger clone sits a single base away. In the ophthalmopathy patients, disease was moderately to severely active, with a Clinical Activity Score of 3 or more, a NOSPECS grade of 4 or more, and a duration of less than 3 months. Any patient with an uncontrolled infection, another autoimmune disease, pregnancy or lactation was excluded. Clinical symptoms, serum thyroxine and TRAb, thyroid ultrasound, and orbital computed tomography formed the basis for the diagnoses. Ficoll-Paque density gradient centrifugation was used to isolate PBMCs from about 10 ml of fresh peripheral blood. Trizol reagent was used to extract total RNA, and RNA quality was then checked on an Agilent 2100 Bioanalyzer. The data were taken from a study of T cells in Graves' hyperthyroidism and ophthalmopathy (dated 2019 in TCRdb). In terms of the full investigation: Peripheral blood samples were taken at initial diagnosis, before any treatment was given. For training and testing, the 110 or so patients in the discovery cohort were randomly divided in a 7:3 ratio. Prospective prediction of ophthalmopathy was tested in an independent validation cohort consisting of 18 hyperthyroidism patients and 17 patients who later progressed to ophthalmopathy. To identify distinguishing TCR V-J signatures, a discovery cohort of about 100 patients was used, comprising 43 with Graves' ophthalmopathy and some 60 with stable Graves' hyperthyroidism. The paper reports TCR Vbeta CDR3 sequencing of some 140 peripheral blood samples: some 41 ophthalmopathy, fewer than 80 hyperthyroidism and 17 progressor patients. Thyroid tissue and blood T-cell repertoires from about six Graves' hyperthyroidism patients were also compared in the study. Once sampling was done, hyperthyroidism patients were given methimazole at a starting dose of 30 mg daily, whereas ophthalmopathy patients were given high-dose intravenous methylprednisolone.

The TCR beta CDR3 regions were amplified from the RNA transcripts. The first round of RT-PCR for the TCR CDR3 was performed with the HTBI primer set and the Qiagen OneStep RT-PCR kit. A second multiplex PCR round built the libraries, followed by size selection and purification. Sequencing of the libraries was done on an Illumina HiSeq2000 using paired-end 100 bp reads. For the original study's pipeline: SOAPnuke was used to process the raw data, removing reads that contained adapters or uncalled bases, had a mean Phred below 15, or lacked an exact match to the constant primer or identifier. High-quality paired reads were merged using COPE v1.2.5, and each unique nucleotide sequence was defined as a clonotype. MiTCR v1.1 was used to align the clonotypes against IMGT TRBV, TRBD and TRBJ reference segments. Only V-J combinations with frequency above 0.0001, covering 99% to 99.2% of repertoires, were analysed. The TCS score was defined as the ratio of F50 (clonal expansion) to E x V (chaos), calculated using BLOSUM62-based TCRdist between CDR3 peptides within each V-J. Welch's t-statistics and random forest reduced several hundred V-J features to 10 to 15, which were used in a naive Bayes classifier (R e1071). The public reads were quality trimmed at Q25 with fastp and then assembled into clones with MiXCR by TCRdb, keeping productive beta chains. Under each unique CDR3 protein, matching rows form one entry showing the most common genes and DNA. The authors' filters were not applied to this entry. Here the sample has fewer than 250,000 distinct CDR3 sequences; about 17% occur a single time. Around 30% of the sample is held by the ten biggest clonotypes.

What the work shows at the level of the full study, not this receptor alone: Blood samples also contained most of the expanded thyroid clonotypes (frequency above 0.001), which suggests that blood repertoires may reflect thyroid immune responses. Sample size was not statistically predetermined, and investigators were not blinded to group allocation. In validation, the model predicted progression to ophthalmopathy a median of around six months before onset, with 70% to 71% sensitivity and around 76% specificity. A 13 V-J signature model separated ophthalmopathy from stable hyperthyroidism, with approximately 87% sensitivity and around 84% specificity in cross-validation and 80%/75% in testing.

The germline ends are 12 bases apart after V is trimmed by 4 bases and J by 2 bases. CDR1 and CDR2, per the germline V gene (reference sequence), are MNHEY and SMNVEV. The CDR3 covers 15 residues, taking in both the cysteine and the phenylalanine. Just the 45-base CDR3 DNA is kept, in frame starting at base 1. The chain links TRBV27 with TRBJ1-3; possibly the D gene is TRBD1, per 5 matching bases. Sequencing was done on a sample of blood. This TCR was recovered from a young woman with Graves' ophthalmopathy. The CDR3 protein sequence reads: CASSSGTVPGNTIYF. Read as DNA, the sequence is TGTGCCAGCAGTTCCGGGACGGTCCCTGGAAACACCATATATTTT.